The 16 T cell receptor beta chains below come from one sample, sequenced in a study of regulatory T cells in long-lasting Graves disease. The time point here: persistent/refractory GD, antithyroid drugs over 5 years with positive TRAb. Generation of the TCR library employed RNA extracted from PBMCs. Building of the TCR beta libraries involved iRepertoire HTBI primers and Arm-PCR of CDR3 regions. TCRdb processed the multiplex PCR reads anew with MiXCR; each CDR3 protein has one entry. The sample lists under 450,000 distinct CDR3 sequences; around 23% were seen once. The specimen comprised peripheral blood mononuclear cells (PBMCs), sampled when the disease was refractory, from a patient treated with antithyroid drugs. These receptors all come from a woman aged 40 to 55 with Graves disease.

This clonotype was observed many times. The V call is TRBV6-5, the J call TRBJ2-7; 11 bases match TRBD1. The CDR3 spans 15 residues. V lost 0 bases to trimming and J lost 5 bases; unmatched junction nucleotides: 3. Germline CDR1 is MNHEY and CDR2 is SVGAGI. CDR3 bases: TGTGCCAGCAGTTACTCCGGGACAGGGGGACACGAGCAGTACTTC. Encoded protein: CASSYSGTGGHEQYF.

This clonotype was observed many times. The V call is TRBV24-1, the J call TRBJ1-5; a weak D match, TRBD1 (5 bases). Per the germline V gene, CDR1 is KGHDR and CDR2 is SFDVKD. The CDR3 spans 17 residues. Trimming took 4 bases from V and 0 from J, leaving 15 bases between them. CDR3 amino acids: CATSESGATDSNQPQHF. CDR3 nucleotides: TGTGCCACCAGTGAGTCCGGGGCCACGGATAGCAATCAGCCCCAGCATTTT.

The chain couples TRBV5-5 to TRBJ2-7, with a possible D match to TRBD1 (6 bases). Germline V lookup: CDR1 SGHKS, CDR2 YYEKEE (reference sequence). The CDR3 loop spans 16 amino acids. Trimming took 0 bases from V and 1 from J, leaving 14 bases between them. The CDR3 sequence is CASSLAAGAPSYEQYF. CDR3 DNA: TGTGCCAGCAGCTTGGCCGCAGGGGCTCCTTCCTACGAGCAGTACTTC.

The chain carries TRBV9 and TRBJ2-2; TRBD1 matches at 9 bases. This CDR3 spans 15 amino acids. CDR1 SGDLS and CDR2 YYNGEE come from the germline V gene. V lost 2 bases and J lost 7; bases outside the gene matches: 6. The CDR3 coding sequence is TGTGCCAGCAGCGTTGGGACAGGGAAGGGCGGGGAGCTGTTTTTT. Residues: CASSVGTGKGGELFF.

This clonotype was seen repeatedly, ten times or more. The chain recombines TRBV6-1 with TRBJ2-5, with 10 bases fitting TRBD2. This CDR3 is 16 amino acids long. CDR1 MNHNS and CDR2 SASEGT come from the germline V gene. The V gene end was trimmed by 6 bases and the J gene end by 5 bases; junction bases not matched to a gene: 12. CDR3 sequence (DNA): TGTGCCAGCAGCAGACTAGCGGGTGAGCCTAGGGAGACCCAGTACTTC. Its translation: CASSRLAGEPRETQYF.

Regarding this clonotype: One junction end disagrees with the germline gene, perhaps due to a read error. The rearrangement joins TRBV7-9 to TRBJ2-2; D may be TRBD1 or TRBD2 (5 bases each). This CDR3 has 15 amino acids. Germline-derived CDR1 and CDR2 are SEHNR and FQNEAQ (reference sequence). The CDR3 coding sequence is TGTACCAGCAGCGAGGGACGGCAGAACACCGGGGAGCTGTTTTTT. Residues: CTSSEGRQNTGELFF. Filled out from reference TRBV7-9 and TRBJ2-2, the complete variable domain reads DTGVSQNPRHKITKRGQNVTFRCDPISEHNRLYWYRQTLGQGPEFLTYFQNEAQLEKSRLLSDRFSAERPKGSFSTLEIQRTEQGDSAMYLCTSSEGRQNTGELFFGEGSRLTVL.

This clonotype showed up many times. The V and J genes are TRBV6-1 and TRBJ2-5; TRBD2 matches at 9 bases. Trimming cost V 4 bases and J 0 bases; bases outside gene matches: 6. CDR3 length: 16 residues. Germline loops: CDR1 MNHNS, CDR2 SASEGT. CDR3 loop: CASSGRLAEYQETQYF. The CDR3 DNA sequence: TGTGCCAGCAGTGGCCGACTAGCGGAGTACCAAGAGACCCAGTACTTC.

This clonotype has a count of ten or more. The genes are TRBV28 and TRBJ2-7; D is ambiguous. The V gene's germline CDR1 is MDHEN and CDR2 SYDVKM. Between the trimmed V and J ends, which lost 3 bases and 0 bases, there was a span of 15 bases. The CDR3 totals 16 residues. CDR3 residues: CASSFPMTGTSYEQYF. The CDR3 coding sequence is TGTGCCAGCAGTTTCCCCATGACTGGTACCTCCTACGAGCAGTACTTC.

CDR3 in amino acids: CASSFDRNQPQHF. For the CDR3, the DNA is TGTGCCAGCAGTTTTGACAGAAATCAGCCCCAGCATTTT. The chain joins TRBV6-5 to TRBJ1-5, with D possibly being TRBD1 (5 bases). Trimming pared 4 bases from V and 4 bases from J, leaving 8 bases between. CDR3 length: 13 amino acids. The germline gives CDR1 MNHEY, CDR2 SVGAGI.

This clonotype has at least ten counts. This sequence joins TRBV28 and TRBJ1-6, with 7 bases fitting TRBD1. Germline CDR1 and CDR2: MDHEN and SYDVKM. V gave up 8 bases and J gave up 7 bases; unmatched junction bases: 11. This CDR3 is 15 amino acids long. The CDR3, as DNA: TGTGCCAGCTGGTCGGAGGGGGCGAGGAATTCACCCCTCCACTTT. Translation gives CASWSEGARNSPLHF. The full variable domain, completed using reference TRBV28 and TRBJ1-6, is DVKVTQSSRYLVKRTGEKVFLECVQDMDHENMFWYRQDPGLGLRLIYFSYDVKMKEKGDIPEGYSVSREKKERFSLILESASTNQTSMYLCASWSEGARNSPLHFGNGTRLTVT.

V usage is TRBV7-9 and J usage is TRBJ1-6; no firm D call. Germline-derived CDR1 and CDR2 are SEHNR and FQNEAQ (reference sequence). V was shortened by 3 bases and J by 11 bases, with 14 bases between the two germline ends. CDR3 size: 14 residues. This CDR3 reads CASSFPYLEAPLHF. CDR3 DNA: TGTGCCAGCAGCTTTCCTTACCTAGAAGCACCCCTCCACTTT.

The V gene is TRBV7-2, the J gene TRBJ1-6; 10 nucleotides agree with TRBD1. The germline V gene encodes CDR1 SGHTA and CDR2 FQGNSA. After removal of 5 bases from V and 13 bases from J, the junction contained 11 bases not matched to a gene. This CDR3 has 15 residues. The CDR3 nucleotides are TGTGCCAGCAGCCTAGGACAGGGGGACGGGTTCCCCCTCCACTTT. It is translated as CASSLGQGDGFPLHF.

This clonotype has at least ten counts. J is TRBJ2-6 and V is TRBV28, with 9 bases that match TRBD1. Germline loops: CDR1 MDHEN, CDR2 SYDVKM. The CDR3 length is 14 residues. J lost 2 bases, V lost 8 bases, and 1 base had no gene match. The DNA of the CDR3 is TGTGCCAGCCACAGGGGGCCTGGGGCCAACGTCCTGACTTTC. Translating it yields CASHRGPGANVLTF.

This clonotype was counted at least ten times. V is TRBV28 and J is TRBJ1-3, with D maybe TRBD1 (5 bases). V was clipped by 5 bases and J by 0 bases, with 14 bases between them. This CDR3 is 16 amino acids long. Germline CDR1 and CDR2: MDHEN and SYDVKM. The CDR3 reads CASSLRGAVSGNTIYF. Written as DNA, the CDR3 is TGTGCCAGCAGTCTACGCGGGGCGGTCTCTGGAAACACCATATATTTT. The full variable domain, with the rest looked up from reference TRBV28 and TRBJ1-3, is DVKVTQSSRYLVKRTGEKVFLECVQDMDHENMFWYRQDPGLGLRLIYFSYDVKMKEKGDIPEGYSVSREKKERFSLILESASTNQTSMYLCASSLRGAVSGNTIYFGEGSWLTVV.

The rearrangement joins TRBV6-1 to TRBJ2-7; 9 bases match TRBD2. The J call may be wrong; the DNA end is better matched by TRBJ2-1. The CDR3 is 16 residues long. The germline gives CDR1 MNHNS, CDR2 SASEGT. The CDR3 nucleotides read TGTGCCAGCTCTTTAGCCCGGCGGGAGGGTGTTTTTGAGCAGTTCTTC. Its protein product is CASSLARREGVFEQFF.

The V call is TRBV29-1, the J call TRBJ2-5; TRBD1 is a possible D gene (5 bases). This CDR3 region has 17 residues. The germline CDR1 and CDR2 sequences are SQVTM and ANQGSEA. With 2 bases removed from V and 5 bases from J, the gap between germline ends came to 24 bases. The CDR3 sequence is CSVELGFVGYKGETQYF. The CDR3 DNA reads TGCAGCGTTGAATTAGGGTTTGTGGGTTATAAGGGGGAGACCCAGTACTTC.